This T cell receptor beta chain stems from a study of response to subunit inactivated influenza vaccine (dated by TCRdb to the late 2010s). For the wider study: The study used deep quantitative T cell receptor repertoire profiling to track responses to a trivalent subunit inactivated influenza vaccine. The investigation overall reported the following: According to the authors, only a limited number of new T cells may be recruited by each seasonal influenza vaccination.

Library method: RT-PCR. The sample was run on an Illumina HiSeq 2500. TCRdb itself trimmed the public reads at Q25 with fastp, ran MiXCR and retained productive beta chains. Each entry is one CDR3 protein sequence, shown with its most common DNA and genes. The sample contains hundreds of thousands of distinct CDR3 sequences, about 14% of them found a single time. The top ten clonotypes cover 7.6% of the sample. This clonotype appeared a few times. Its specific antigen is unknown. No much larger clone is present one base from it, and per-base qualities are unavailable. Including cysteine and phenylalanine, the CDR3 has 13 amino acids. Of the read, only the CDR3 DNA is kept; its 39 bases are in frame from base 1. Trimming at the junction amounts to 7 bases on V and 7 bases on J, and the germline ends lie 11 bases apart. CDR1 and CDR2 are drawn from the germline V gene (reference sequence): MNHEY, SMNVEV.

The receptor chain draws on TRBV27 and TRBJ1-6; TRBD1 is a possible D gene, resting on 6 matching bases. This receptor was obtained from a man aged 45-60 years who received an inactivated influenza vaccine. Donor details come from another sample of the same person, matched by shared clones. The sequencing used PBMCs from blood, collected 14 to 15 days before vaccination. Here the CDR3 is given as CASNRAGNSPLHF. At the DNA level, the sequence is TGTGCCAGCAACAGGGCAGGAAATTCACCCCTCCACTTT.